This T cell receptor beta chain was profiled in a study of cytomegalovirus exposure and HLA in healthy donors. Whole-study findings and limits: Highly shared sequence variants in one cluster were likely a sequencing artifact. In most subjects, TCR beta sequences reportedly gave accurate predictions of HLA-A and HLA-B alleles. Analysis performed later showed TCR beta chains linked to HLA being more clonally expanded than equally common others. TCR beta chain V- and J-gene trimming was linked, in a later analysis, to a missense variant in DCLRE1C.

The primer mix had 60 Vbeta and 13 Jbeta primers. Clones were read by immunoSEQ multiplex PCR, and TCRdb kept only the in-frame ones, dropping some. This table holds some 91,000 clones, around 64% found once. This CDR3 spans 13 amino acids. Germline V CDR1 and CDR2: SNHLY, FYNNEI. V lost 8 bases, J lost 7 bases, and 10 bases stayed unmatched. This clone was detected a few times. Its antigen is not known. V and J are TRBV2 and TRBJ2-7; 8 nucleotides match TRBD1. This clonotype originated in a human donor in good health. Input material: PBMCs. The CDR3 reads CASSDRVRGEQYF. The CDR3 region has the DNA TGTGCCAGCTCGGACAGGGTAAGGGGGGAGCAGTACTTC.